A single sample is the source of the 6 T cell receptor beta chains below, sequenced in a study of early T cells in non-severe SARS-CoV-2 infection. TCRdb fed the 5' RACE reads into MiXCR, producing one record per CDR3 protein. The data show approximately 50,000 distinct CDR3 sequences, 7.7% seen once. The specimen was whole blood. The receptors were gathered from an adult who was a healthcare worker with PCR-confirmed SARS-CoV-2 infection or an uninfected control (not recorded which).

This clonotype was seen many times. The J gene is TRBJ2-7, the V gene TRBV21-1; the D call TRBD1 from the table was never checked on the DNA. TRBV21-1 is flagged as a pseudogene. This CDR3 has 17 amino acids. In DNA form, the CDR3 reads TGTGCCAGCAGCTACTCTTTACCGGGACAGGGATCCTACGAGCAGTACTTC. Translating it yields CASSYSLPGQGSYEQYF.

This clonotype was counted between two and nine times. J is TRBJ1-1 and V is TRBV7-2; no clear D. The CDR3 runs 11 residues. CDR1 SGHTA and CDR2 FQGNSA come from the germline V gene. Trimming took 5 bases from V and 6 from J, leaving 7 bases between them. The CDR3 protein is CASSERAEAFF. CDR3 nucleotides: TGTGCCAGCAGCGAAAGGGCTGAAGCTTTCTTT.

The chain links TRBV7-8 to TRBJ1-1; D gene uncertain. V gave up 1 base and J gave up 0 bases, with 9 bases separating them. Germline assignment: CDR1 SGHVS and CDR2 FQNEAQ. This CDR3 is built from 15 residues. In nucleotides, the CDR3 is TGTGCCAGCAGCTTAGTGGCAGGTATGAACACTGAAGCTTTCTTT. It is translated as CASSLVAGMNTEAFF.

Ten or more counts support this clonotype. The J gene is TRBJ1-2, the V gene TRBV28; the match to TRBD1 covers 7 bases. V lost 2 bases, J lost 8 bases, and 8 bases stayed unmatched. Germline loops: CDR1 MDHEN, CDR2 SYDVKM. The CDR3 loop spans 14 amino acids. DNA for the CDR3: TGTGCCAGCAGTTTACCCCTGACAGGGCCGGGCTACACCTTC. Amino acid sequence: CASSLPLTGPGYTF.

This chain connects TRBV7-9 to TRBJ1-2; 10 nucleotides align to TRBD1. Germline CDR1 reads SEHNR; CDR2 reads FQNEAQ (reference sequence). The CDR3 covers 15 residues. V shed 3 bases, J shed 4 bases, and the junction held 5 bases outside the gene matches. CDR3 protein: CASSLGTGAIYGYTF. CDR3 nucleotide sequence: TGTGCCAGCAGCTTGGGGACAGGGGCTATCTATGGCTACACCTTC.

The sample holds a few counts of this clonotype. This chain uses TRBV20-1 with TRBJ2-1, with TRBD1 matching over 8 bases. Unmatched junction bases numbered 6, after V lost 0 bases and J lost 2 bases. The CDR3 runs to 16 residues. Germline CDR1 reads DFQATT; CDR2 reads SNEGSKA (reference sequence). The chain's CDR3 is CSARDLTGETYNEQFF. The CDR3 nucleotides read TGCAGTGCTAGAGATTTGACAGGGGAAACCTACAATGAGCAGTTCTTC.